This entry features one TCR beta chain sequence. The target antigen is unknown. The data were obtained in a study of lymphopenia after photon versus proton radiotherapy. General observations from the study: After lymphocyte nadir, photon-treated repertoires showed oligoclonal expansion, especially CD8+ Temra. Proton therapy kept repertoires fairly stable, unlike photons, which gained effector/memory cells. Better survival with proton therapy was suggested as possible, not demonstrated.

Between the trimmed V and J ends, which lost 6 bases and 3 bases, there was a span of 11 bases. The CDR3 extends over 13 amino acids. Germline lookup yields CDR1 MNHEY and CDR2 SVGAGI. Libraries were prepared by immunoSEQ multiplex PCR; TCRdb keeps only in-frame clonotypes and omits some of them. The sample lists 75,000 to 90,000 clones; around 80% were seen once. The clonotype originates from a man between 60 and 75 years old with pancreatic cancer. Sequencing used peripheral blood, obtained from a patient treated with proton-based radiotherapy. The chain couples TRBV6-5 to TRBJ1-2, with no clear D. CDR3 region: CASRGLRDYGYTF. The CDR3 coding sequence is TGTGCCAGCAGGGGTCTAAGGGACTATGGCTACACCTTC.